This is a list of T cell receptor beta chains from one sample in a study of cytomegalovirus exposure and HLA in healthy donors. Here immunoSEQ multiplex PCR was the method, and the copy in TCRdb shows in-frame clones only, minus some. The data hold about 210,000 clones, with roughly 85% observed a single time. The sequenced sample consisted of PBMCs. Receptor source: a male donor in good health and CMV-seronegative. CDR3s include the opening cysteine and the closing phenylalanine or tryptophan. D genes are given only for firm matches. Expanded clones are given a class, and other clones once, few, many or no size at all.

>.|TRBJ2-5|TRBV6-5|TRBD2
TGTGCCAGCAGTTACTTGGCTAGCGGGGGTTGGTACTTC
CASSYLASGGWYF
>.|TRBJ1-1|TRBV19|TRBD1
TGTGCCAGTAGTAATAGGGGGCACACTGAAGCTTTCTTT
CASSNRGHTEAFF
>.|TRBJ2-7|TRBV27|.
TGTGCCAGCAGTTTAGAGGTTAGCGGAGGCGCGCAGTACTTC
CASSLEVSGGAQYF
>.|TRBJ1-6|TRBV28|.
TGTGCCTGTCACGGGGATTCACCCCTCCACTTT
CACHGDSPLHF
>.|TRBJ2-7|TRBV14|.
TGTGCCAGCAGCCAAGCTCTACTACAGGGAGTCGGCTACGAGCAGTACTTC
CASSQALLQGVGYEQYF
>.|TRBJ2-7|TRBV5-1|.
TGCGCCAGCAGCGGCCGGGGGGAGCAGTACTTC
CASSGRGEQYF
>.|TRBJ2-7|TRBV7-9|TRBD1
TGTGCCAGCAGCCCCGACAGGGACCCCTACGAGCAGTACTTC
CASSPDRDPYEQYF
>.|TRBJ2-7|TRBV10-3|TRBD1
TGTGCCATCAGTGAGGAGGGGACAGGGGTCTACGAGCAGTACTTC
CAISEEGTGVYEQYF
>.|TRBJ2-7|TRBV21-1|.
TGTGCCAGCAGCAAGGGACTAGCGTGCGACGAGCAGTACTTC
CASSKGLACDEQYF
>.|TRBJ2-3|TRBV18|.
TGTGCCAGCTCACCAACCGGGACAGATACGCAGTATTTT
CASSPTGTDTQYF
>.|TRBJ2-7|TRBV6-5|.
TGTGCCAGCAGTTACTCGGCGGACTCCTACGAGCAGTACTTC
CASSYSADSYEQYF
>.|TRBJ1-1|TRBV27|TRBD1
TGTGCCAGCAGTACGGGACAGCTAAACACTGAAGCTTTCTTT
CASSTGQLNTEAFF
>.|TRBJ1-2|TRBV7-9|.
TGTTCCAGCAGCTTCAGCTGGCCAGGGCTTAACTATGGCTACACCTTC
CSSSFSWPGLNYGYTF
>.|TRBJ1-1|TRBV11-2|.
TGTGCCAGCAGCTTAGAGTCAGGGCTCACTGAAGCTTTCTTT
CASSLESGLTEAFF
>.|TRBJ2-5|TRBV5-1|.
TGCGCCAGCAGCTTCGGGCACGGGAGCTATTGGGAGACCCAGTACTTC
CASSFGHGSYWETQYF
>.|TRBJ2-1|TRBV5-1|TRBD1
TGCGCCAGCAGCTTGGCAGACAGGGGAACTGAGCAGTTCTTC
CASSLADRGTEQFF
>.|TRBJ2-1|TRBV5-6|.
TGTGCCAGCGAGACAGGGGTTAGACTAGCACGCTACAATGAGCAGTTCTTC
CASETGVRLARYNEQFF
>.|TRBJ2-2|TRBV10-2|.
TGCGCCAGCCAAGAGGGGAACACCGGGGAGCTGTTTTTT
CASQEGNTGELFF
>.|TRBJ1-1|TRBV4-3|TRBD1
TGCGCCAGCAGGCCTCCGGGACAGGGGAACACTGAAGCTTTCTTT
CASRPPGQGNTEAFF
>.|TRBJ2-2|TRBV7-3|TRBD1
TGTGCCAGCAGCAAACCGGGACAGCTATCCACCGGGGAGCTGTTTTTT
CASSKPGQLSTGELFF
>.|TRBJ2-3|TRBV7-2|TRBD1
TGTGCCAGCAGCCCCAGACAGGGCCCAGATACGCAGTATTTT
CASSPRQGPDTQYF
>.|TRBJ2-7|TRBV27|.
TGTGCCAGCAGTTTCACGGGCTCCTACGAGCAGTACTTC
CASSFTGSYEQYF
>.|TRBJ2-3|TRBV7-3|TRBD2
TGTGCCAGCAGCTTCCCCGGGACTAGCGGTACAGATACGCAGTATTTT
CASSFPGTSGTDTQYF
>.|TRBJ1-4|TRBV27|.
TGTGCCAGCGGAAAAAGGACAGCGGAAAAACTGTTTTTT
CASGKRTAEKLFF
>.|TRBJ1-1|TRBV18|.
TGTGCCAGCTCACCACTACAGGGTTATCACACTGAAGCTTTCTTT
CASSPLQGYHTEAFF
>once|TRBJ1-1|TRBV6-5|TRBD1
TGTGCCAGCAGTGAGGACAGGGCGGGGACTGAAGCTTTCTTT
CASSEDRAGTEAFF
>.|TRBJ2-5|TRBV12-5|.
TGTGCTAGTGGTTTGCTAACAGGGTCTCAAGAGACCCAGTACTTC
CASGLLTGSQETQYF
>.|TRBJ1-4|TRBV9|TRBD1
TGTGCCAGCAGCTTAACCGGGACAGGGACAGAAAAACTGTTTTTT
CASSLTGTGTEKLFF
>.|TRBJ2-7|TRBV5-6|.
TGTGCCAGCAGCTTGGCCTCGAGGGGAGGGCAGTACTTC
CASSLASRGGQYF
>.|TRBJ1-2|TRBV4-2|.
TGTGCCAGCAGCCAAGATGCGGGAGGCTACACCTTC
CASSQDAGGYTF
>.|TRBJ2-3|TRBV27|.
TGTGCCAGCGTTCGAGGGAAAACGCAGTATTTT
CASVRGKTQYF
>.|TRBJ2-3|TRBV12-5|.
TGTGCTAGTGGTTTGCCACCGGGAGATACGCAGTATTTT
CASGLPPGDTQYF
>.|TRBJ1-1|TRBV29-1|TRBD1
TGCAGCGTTGAAGAGAACACAGGGGCCGCTTTCTTT
CSVEENTGAAFF
>.|TRBJ2-7|TRBV7-9|.
TGTGCCAGCAGCTTAGGGGGCCAGGGGAACCCTCACGAGCAGTACTTC
CASSLGGQGNPHEQYF
>once|TRBJ1-2|TRBV11-2|TRBD1
TGTGCCAGCAGCCTGGACAGGGAGCATGGCTACACCTTC
CASSLDREHGYTF
>.|TRBJ2-2|TRBV2|TRBD1
TGTGCCGCCTCAGGGGACAGGGTGACCGGGGAGCTGTTTTTT
CAASGDRVTGELFF